These 32 T cell receptor beta chains share one sample of origin, sequenced in a study of T-cell reconstitution after alpha-beta-depleted transplantation in children. During its preparation, the TCRbeta library received unique molecular identifiers. From the PCR reads, TCRdb called clonotypes with MiXCR, one entry per CDR3 protein. The sample gives 70,000 or so distinct CDR3 sequences, roughly a tenth of which show up once; over 10% is in the top ten. Specimen: PBMCs, collected before TCRalphabeta/CD19-depleted stem cell transplant. The receptors were gathered from a boy aged 10-17 years with acute myeloid leukemia, due to receive a stem cell transplant.

At least ten counts were recorded for this clonotype. The genes are TRBV29-1 and TRBJ2-7; 9 bases line up with TRBD1. The CDR3 is 15 amino acids. V lost 4 bases and J lost 6; bases outside the gene matches: 13. Looked up from germline, CDR1 is SQVTM and CDR2 is ANQGSEA. The CDR3 protein is CSVAVTWGQGPEQYF. The DNA of the CDR3 is TGCAGCGTTGCCGTTACATGGGGACAGGGACCCGAGCAGTACTTC.

This clonotype turned up a few times. The chain carries TRBV5-1 and TRBJ1-1; tentatively, D is TRBD1 (5 bases). The germline V gene encodes CDR1 SGHRS and CDR2 YFSETQ. This CDR3 comprises 13 residues. Trimming stripped 3 bases from V and 8 bases from J, with 14 bases between. CDR3 in DNA: TGCGCCAGCAGCTGGGCGGACATTGGAGAAGCTTTCTTT. It encodes CASSWADIGEAFF.

This clonotype showed up many times. V gene TRBV5-1 combines with J gene TRBJ1-1; TRBD1 might be the D (5 bases). The germline gives CDR1 SGHRS, CDR2 YFSETQ. The CDR3 sequence is 15 residues long. V dropped 6 bases and J dropped 2 bases, with 17 bases sitting between them. CDR3 loop: CASIPRDAVNTEAFF. The CDR3 DNA reads TGCGCCAGCATCCCCCGGGACGCCGTAAACACTGAAGCTTTCTTT. The whole variable domain, remainder taken from reference TRBV5-1 and TRBJ1-1, is KAGVTQTPRYLIKTRGQQVTLSCSPISGHRSVSWYQQTPGQGLQFLFEYFSETQRNKGNFPGRFSGRQFSNSRSEMNVSTLELGDSALYLCASIPRDAVNTEAFFGQGTRLTVV.

This clonotype was detected many times. The V gene is TRBV12-3 or TRBV12-4, the J gene TRBJ2-2; D remains ambiguous. The CDR3 runs to 17 residues. Trimming removed 5 bases from V and 2 bases from J, with 18 bases in between. This chain's CDR3 is CASSPTPRLRNTGELFF. The CDR3 bases are TGTGCCAGCAGTCCAACTCCTCGACTCCGAAACACCGGGGAGCTGTTTTTT.

In regard to this clonotype: This may be a read error: a much more frequent sequence differs by one nucleotide. The chain links TRBV29-1 to TRBJ2-7, with D perhaps TRBD1 or TRBD2 (5 bases each). V lost 1 base to trimming and J lost 5 bases, with 21 bases between them. Germline V lookup: CDR1 SQVTM, CDR2 ANQGSEA. CDR3 length: 16 amino acids. The CDR3 nucleotides are TGCAGCGTTGAAGCGAGTGGGGACCGTTCCCCAGACGAGCAGTACTTC. It encodes CSVEASGDRSPDEQYF.

The sample holds many counts of this clonotype. V usage is TRBV12-3 or TRBV12-4 and J usage is TRBJ2-1; the match to TRBD2 covers 13 bases. There are 14 residues in the CDR3. V lost 7 bases and J lost 7; bases outside the gene matches: 4. The CDR3 here is CASTLAGGYNEQFF. In nucleotides, the CDR3 is TGTGCCAGCACACTAGCGGGAGGGTATAATGAGCAGTTCTTC.

This clonotype was detected many times. CDR3 in DNA: TGCGCCAGCAGCTTGACAGGGGATATTAATGGCTACACCTTC. It translates to CASSLTGDINGYTF. The chain recombines TRBV5-1 with TRBJ1-2; 7 bases are a match to TRBD1. The ends lost 1 base at V and 6 bases at J; junction bases unmatched: 6. This CDR3 has 14 residues. Germline values: CDR1 SGHRS, CDR2 YFSETQ.

At least ten counts were recorded for this clonotype. J is TRBJ2-7 and V is TRBV4-2, with 13 bases that match TRBD2. The germline gives CDR1 LGHNA, CDR2 YNFKEQ. This CDR3 comprises 17 residues. Trimming removed 3 bases from V and 7 bases from J; junction bases left unmatched: 12. The CDR3 sequence is CASSHPPGLAGDDEQYF. In nucleotides, the CDR3 is TGTGCCAGCAGCCACCCTCCCGGACTAGCGGGAGATGATGAGCAGTACTTC.

The table lists this clonotype with many counts. The chain employs TRBV12-3 or TRBV12-4 and TRBJ1-4; possibly TRBD1 for D (6 bases). The CDR3 is 13 residues long. V was pared by 4 bases and J by 6 bases, with 9 bases between. CDR3 nucleotides: TGTGCCAGCAGTTCACAGGGATATGAAAAACTGTTTTTT. Its translation is CASSSQGYEKLFF.

This clonotype has a count of ten or more. The chain employs TRBV18 and TRBJ2-1; 7 nucleotides line up with TRBD2. This CDR3 comprises 18 residues. Germline V CDR1 and CDR2: KGHSH, LQKENI. The V and J ends lost 0 bases and 8 bases, in that order; junction bases with no gene match: 16. Here the CDR3 reads CASSPPGFTSAKGYEQFF. For the CDR3, the DNA is TGTGCCAGCTCACCACCCGGGTTCACTAGCGCGAAGGGCTATGAGCAGTTCTTC.

This clonotype has at least ten counts. V gene TRBV7-6 combines with J gene TRBJ2-4; D is ambiguous. Germline assignment: CDR1 SGHVS and CDR2 FNYEAQ. The ends were cut back, 4 bases at V and 1 base at J, with 14 bases in the middle. The CDR3 spans 16 residues. Here the CDR3 DNA reads TGTGCCAGCAGCTCGGGTCCCCTTTTTGCCAAAAACATTCAGTACTTC. It yields the protein CASSSGPLFAKNIQYF.

Many counts were recorded for this clonotype. The chain uses TRBV20-1 and TRBJ1-6, with D tentatively TRBD1 (5 bases). The ends were cut back, 6 bases at V and 12 bases at J, with 21 bases in the middle. The germline CDR1 and CDR2 sequences are DFQATT and SNEGSKA (reference sequence). The CDR3 consists of 14 residues. CDR3 protein: CSASPLGLRGPLHF. CDR3 nucleotides: TGCAGTGCCAGCCCCCTAGGGCTTAGGGGACCCCTCCACTTT.

This clonotype was seen repeatedly, ten times or more. The gene calls are TRBV5-1 and TRBJ1-1; D remains ambiguous. The CDR3 has 15 residues. The germline V gene has CDR1 SGHRS and CDR2 YFSETQ. Trimming left V 2 bases short and J 2 bases short, with 13 bases between. The CDR3 DNA is TGCGCCAGCAGCTTCTTTGACGGGCCAAACACTGAAGCTTTCTTT. Translation: CASSFFDGPNTEAFF.

At least ten counts were recorded for this clonotype. The gene calls are TRBV7-2 and TRBJ2-1; possible D gene TRBD2, 7 bases. The CDR3 consists of 14 residues. Germline CDR1 is SGHTA and CDR2 is FQGNSA. V was shortened by 5 bases and J by 8 bases, with 16 bases between the two germline ends. In nucleotides, the CDR3 is TGTGCCAGCAGCAGGGGGGGACTTCGGGATGAGCAGTTCTTC. Its translation is CASSRGGLRDEQFF.

V usage is TRBV5-6 and J usage is TRBJ2-7; the match to TRBD2 covers 8 bases. Per germline, CDR1 SGHDT and CDR2 YYEEEE. The CDR3 is made up of 15 amino acids. The CDR3 DNA is TGTGCCATCAGCCCCGGACTAGCCGGTCACTACGAGCAGTACGTC. It is translated as CAISPGLAGHYEQYV.

This clonotype was counted between two and nine times. One end of the junction does not line up with germline, which may come from a read error. This rearrangement joins TRBV28 to TRBJ2-7; TRBD2 matches 15 bases. The CDR3 has 18 amino acids. Looked up from germline, CDR1 is MDHEN and CDR2 is SYDVKM. CDR3 amino acids: CASSSDRDGWTSGRDLDF. The CDR3 bases are TGTGCCAGCAGTTCAGATCGGGACGGATGGACTAGCGGGAGGGATTTAGACTTC.

This chain connects TRBV3-1 to TRBJ2-7; D unresolved. Germline V gene sequence: CDR1 LGHDT, CDR2 YNNKEL (reference sequence). Trimming removed 0 bases at V and 2 bases at J, with 8 bases between. The CDR3 loop spans 14 amino acids. The CDR3 nucleotides are TGTGCCAGCAGCCAAGAAGTGATCCCCTACGAGCAGTACTTC. Its protein is CASSQEVIPYEQYF.

This clonotype has ten or more counts. The rearrangement uses TRBV24-1 and TRBJ1-2; the D gene is possibly TRBD1 (5 bases). Germline CDR1 is KGHDR and CDR2 is SFDVKD. The CDR3 sequence is 14 residues long. V was clipped by 6 bases and J by 0 bases, with 10 bases between them. The CDR3 region is CATSLGPANYGYTF. CDR3 nucleotide sequence: TGTGCCACCAGTTTGGGGCCGGCTAACTATGGCTACACCTTC.

This clonotype was counted many times. V and J are TRBV7-2 and TRBJ2-1, with 7 bases that match TRBD1. Germline loops: CDR1 SGHTA, CDR2 FQGNSA. The CDR3 runs to 15 residues. V lost 1 base, J lost 4 bases, and 4 bases stayed unmatched. The CDR3 coding sequence is TGTGCCAGCAGCTTAGTGACAGGGCCATACAATGAGCAGTTCTTC. Amino acids: CASSLVTGPYNEQFF. Full variable domain (remainder filled in from reference TRBV7-2 and TRBJ2-1): GAGVSQSPSNKVTEKGKDVELRCDPISGHTALYWYRQSLGQGLEFLIYFQGNSAPDKSGLPSDRFSAERTGGSVSTLTIQRTQQEDSAVYLCASSLVTGPYNEQFFGPGTRLTVL.

This clonotype was observed at least ten times. The chain combines TRBV10-2 with TRBJ2-4; D call uncertain. V shed 3 bases and J shed 5 bases, with 8 bases lying between them. CDR1 and CDR2 from the germline V gene are WSHSY and SAAADI. The CDR3 is 13 residues long. CDR3 DNA sequence: TGCGCCAGCAGTGAAGGGTCCCAAAACATTCAGTACTTC. Residues: CASSEGSQNIQYF.

This clonotype was seen at least ten times. The rearrangement links TRBV15 to TRBJ1-1, with 10 positions matching TRBD1. With 1 base clipped from V and 5 bases from J, the junction kept 1 base outside the gene matches. Germline V CDR1 and CDR2: LNHNV, YYDKDF (reference sequence). This CDR3 comprises 14 residues. The chain's CDR3 is CATSRGDRGTEAFF. CDR3 nucleotides: TGTGCCACCAGCAGAGGGGACAGGGGTACTGAAGCTTTCTTT.

This clonotype was detected ten times or more. CDR3 sequence (DNA): TGTGCCAGCAGTTACAGGGGGACTGGAAACACCATATATTTT. It encodes CASSYRGTGNTIYF. The chain carries TRBV12-3 or TRBV12-4 and TRBJ1-3; 8 bases line up with TRBD1. This CDR3 is built from 14 residues. With V trimmed by 4 bases and J by 2 bases, 1 base remained unmatched.

This clonotype was found many times. The chain employs TRBV5-1 and TRBJ1-2, with TRBD1 matching 7 bases. The CDR3 is 17 residues long. CDR1 and CDR2 from the germline V gene are SGHRS and YFSETQ. The trim removed 0 bases at V and 5 bases at J, leaving 13 bases unmatched. The CDR3 region has the DNA TGCGCCAGCAGCTTGGCCAAGCCAGGACAGGACCTATATGGCTACACCTTC. Amino acids: CASSLAKPGQDLYGYTF.

This clonotype was recorded many times. V is TRBV7-6 and J is TRBJ1-1; D might be TRBD1 (6 bases). V was shortened by 5 bases and J by 0 bases, with 13 bases between the two germline ends. The CDR3 is 15 amino acids. Germline V gives CDR1 SGHVS, CDR2 FNYEAQ. CDR3 sequence (DNA): TGTGCCAGCAGCACTGGACAGCCCATGAACACTGAAGCTTTCTTT. Protein: CASSTGQPMNTEAFF.

This clonotype came up many times. This chain links TRBV7-9 with TRBJ1-6; D may be TRBD1 (5 bases). From germline, CDR1 is SEHNR and CDR2 FQNEAQ (reference sequence). V was shortened by 4 bases and J by 7 bases, with 14 bases between the two germline ends. This CDR3 is 15 amino acids long. In DNA, the CDR3 is TGTGCCAGCAGCTGGGTAGAGGGGTGGAATTCACCCCTCCACTTT. It specifies CASSWVEGWNSPLHF.

At least ten counts were recorded for this clonotype. This rearrangement joins TRBV7-9 to TRBJ2-5; 9 bases are a match to TRBD1. The length of the CDR3 is 12 residues. V was clipped by 11 bases and J by 3 bases; unmatched bases: 4. CDR1 is SEHNR, CDR2 FQNEAQ, per germline (reference sequence). The CDR3 loop reads CAGGQGEETQYF. The CDR3 region has the DNA TGTGCCGGGGGACAGGGAGAAGAGACCCAGTACTTC.

This clonotype was detected ten times or more. This chain links TRBV7-9 with TRBJ1-2, with no clear D. The CDR3 sequence is 15 residues long. From germline, CDR1 is SEHNR and CDR2 FQNEAQ (reference sequence). Trimming pared 1 base from V and 0 bases from J, leaving 9 bases between. The CDR3 region is CASSLGKESNYGYTF. DNA for the CDR3: TGTGCCAGCAGCTTAGGAAAGGAATCTAACTATGGCTACACCTTC.

This clonotype was counted many times. V gene TRBV6-6 combines with J gene TRBJ2-2; D unclear. This CDR3 is built from 14 residues. Trimming removed 8 bases from V and 1 base from J, with 11 bases in between. From germline, CDR1 is MNHNY and CDR2 SVGAGI (reference sequence). This CDR3 is CASRWQLNTGELFF. Written as DNA, the CDR3 is TGTGCCAGCCGGTGGCAGCTGAACACCGGGGAGCTGTTTTTT.

This clonotype has ten or more counts. The chain links TRBV7-2 to TRBJ2-5, with unresolved D. V was cut by 6 bases and J by 2 bases, with 16 bases left in between. The CDR3 contains 15 residues. In germline, CDR1 is SGHTA, CDR2 FQGNSA. CDR3 DNA: TGTGCCAGCAGGACCTCCGGATTATGGCAAGAGACCCAGTACTTC. It specifies CASRTSGLWQETQYF.

This clonotype was detected ten times or more. The chain uses TRBV28 and TRBJ1-1, with TRBD1 identical over 8 bases. Germline loops: CDR1 MDHEN, CDR2 SYDVKM. V lost 9 bases to trimming and J lost 12 bases; unmatched junction nucleotides: 15. The CDR3 is made up of 13 amino acids. DNA for the CDR3: TGTGCCAGTTGCCTGGGGACAGGCGCCGGTACTTTCTTT. This codes for CASCLGTGAGTFF.

V gene TRBV12-3 or TRBV12-4 combines with J gene TRBJ2-7; D tentatively reads TRBD1 or TRBD2 (6 bases each). V dropped 7 bases and J dropped 7 bases, with 17 bases sitting between them. The length of the CDR3 is 13 residues. CDR3: CASTLPGAREQYF. The CDR3 bases are TGTGCCAGCACCCTCCCGGGGGCGAGGGAGCAGTACTTC.

The chain is built from TRBV11-2 and TRBJ2-2; D unclear. The CDR3 has 14 residues. Per the germline V gene, CDR1 is SGHAT and CDR2 is FQNNGV. Trimming shortened V by 3 bases and J by 6 bases, and 11 bases separated the two germline ends. The CDR3 region has the DNA TGTGCCAGCAGCTTCTTCTTCCGGGCCGGGGAGCTGTTTTTT. This sequence encodes CASSFFFRAGELFF.